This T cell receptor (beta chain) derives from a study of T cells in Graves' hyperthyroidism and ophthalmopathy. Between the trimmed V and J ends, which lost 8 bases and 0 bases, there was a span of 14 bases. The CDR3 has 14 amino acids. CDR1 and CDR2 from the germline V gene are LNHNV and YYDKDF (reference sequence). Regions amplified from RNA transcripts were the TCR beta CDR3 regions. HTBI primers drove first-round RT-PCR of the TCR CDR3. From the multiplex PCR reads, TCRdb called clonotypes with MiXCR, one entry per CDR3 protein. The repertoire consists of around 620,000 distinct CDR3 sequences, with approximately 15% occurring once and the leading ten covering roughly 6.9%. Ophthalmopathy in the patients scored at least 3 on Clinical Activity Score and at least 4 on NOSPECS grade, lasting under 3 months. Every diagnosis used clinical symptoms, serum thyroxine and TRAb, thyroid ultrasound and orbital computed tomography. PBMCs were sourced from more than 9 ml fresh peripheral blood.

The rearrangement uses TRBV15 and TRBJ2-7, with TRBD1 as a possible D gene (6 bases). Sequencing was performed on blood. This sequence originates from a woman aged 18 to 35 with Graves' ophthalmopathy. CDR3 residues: CATARGTISYEQYF. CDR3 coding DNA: TGTGCCACCGCGAGGGGGACCATCTCCTACGAGCAGTACTTC.